One and the same sample provided the 27 T cell receptor beta chains below, sequenced in a study of regulatory T cells in long-lasting Graves disease. Time point noted: newly diagnosed GD, antithyroid drugs for less than 3 months. With RNA extracted from PBMCs as input, the TCR library was made. The authors built TCR beta libraries using iRepertoire HTBI primers and Arm-PCR of CDR3 regions. One entry per CDR3 protein, called by TCRdb with MiXCR from the multiplex PCR reads. The sample has around 420,000 distinct CDR3 sequences; 15% to 17% are singletons. Sequenced here: peripheral blood mononuclear cells (PBMCs), sampled at new diagnosis, from a patient treated with antithyroid drugs. These receptors were obtained from a female donor with Graves disease.

The gene calls are TRBV9 and TRBJ2-1; 10 bases are a match to TRBD2. With V trimmed by 1 base and J by 6 bases, 7 bases remained unmatched. Germline V gene lookup returns CDR1 SGDLS and CDR2 YYNGEE. This CDR3 is 16 amino acids long. CDR3 protein: CASSVLSGRAINEQFF. The CDR3, as DNA: TGTGCCAGCAGCGTACTAAGCGGGAGGGCCATCAATGAGCAGTTCTTC.

This clonotype was counted at least ten times. The rearrangement joins TRBV20-1 to TRBJ2-7; 10 bases match TRBD2. In germline, CDR1 is DFQATT, CDR2 SNEGSKA (reference sequence). The length of the CDR3 is 15 residues. Unmatched junction bases numbered 6, after V lost 1 base and J lost 3 bases. The CDR3 protein is CSARGQAGGFYEQYF. CDR3 coding DNA: TGCAGTGCTAGAGGTCAAGCGGGGGGGTTCTACGAGCAGTACTTC.

This clonotype came up a few times. The rearrangement links TRBV9 to TRBJ2-2, with 7 bases aligning to TRBD2. V shed 3 bases, J shed 3 bases, and the junction held 5 bases outside the gene matches. Germline V CDR1 and CDR2: SGDLS, YYNGEE. CDR3 length: 15 residues. In DNA form, the CDR3 reads TGTGCCAGCAGCGCTACGGGGGGATACACCGGGGAGCTGTTTTTT. This translates into CASSATGGYTGELFF.

This clonotype was recorded at least ten times. The V and J genes are TRBV20-1 and TRBJ2-1, with 7 bases fitting TRBD1. The CDR3 consists of 12 residues. Germline CDR1 reads DFQATT; CDR2 reads SNEGSKA (reference sequence). In DNA form, the CDR3 reads TGCACAAGACAGGGAGTCGGAGATGAGCAGTTCTTC. Protein sequence: CTRQGVGDEQFF.

This clonotype has at least ten counts. The chain combines TRBV5-6 with TRBJ2-3, with D uncertain. Germline V gives CDR1 SGHDT, CDR2 YYEEEE. The CDR3 covers 14 residues. V was shortened by 3 bases and J by 0 bases, with 8 bases between the two germline ends. Here the CDR3 reads CASSSSISTDTQYF. CDR3 nucleotide sequence: TGTGCCAGCAGCTCCTCCATCAGCACAGATACGCAGTATTTT.

This clonotype has only a few counts. The rearrangement links TRBV20-1 to TRBJ1-1; D ambiguous. Germline CDR1 and CDR2: DFQATT and SNEGSKA (reference sequence). Trimming pared 2 bases from V and 1 base from J, leaving 8 bases between. The CDR3 has 13 amino acids. CDR3 in amino acids: CSARRSRNTEAFF. The CDR3 nucleotides read TGCAGTGCTAGAAGGTCACGGAACACTGAAGCTTTCTTT.

In its sample, this clonotype was seen many times. This chain links TRBV2 with TRBJ2-2; perhaps TRBD2 as D (6 bases). CDR3 length: 15 amino acids. V was trimmed by 6 bases and J by 6 bases, leaving 17 bases between them. Germline CDR1 is SNHLY and CDR2 is FYNNEI. In DNA, the CDR3 is TGTGCCAGCAGGACCCGACTAGAAGGATCCGGGGAGCTGTTTTTT. As protein: CASRTRLEGSGELFF.

In this sample, this clonotype turned up many times. The chain employs TRBV29-1 and TRBJ2-1, with D maybe TRBD2 (5 bases). There are 15 residues in the CDR3. From germline, CDR1 is SQVTM and CDR2 ANQGSEA. The V end lost 0 bases, the J end lost 5 bases, and 14 bases lay between the germline ends. CDR3 DNA: TGCAGCGTTGAAGAGGGAGCCCTCGCCCACAATGAGCAGTTCTTC. Translation gives CSVEEGALAHNEQFF.

This clonotype was observed at least ten times. A junction end diverges from the germline sequence, so it may reflect a read error. The J gene is TRBJ1-1, the V gene TRBV11-2; D gene ambiguous. The CDR3 sequence is 14 residues long. Per the germline V gene, CDR1 is SGHAT and CDR2 is FQNNGV. As DNA, the CDR3 is TGCGCCAGCAGCCCAAAAAGGGTGTGGACTGAAGCTTTCTTT. Amino acids: CASSPKRVWTEAFF.

This clonotype has at least ten counts. This may be a read error, as it is one base from a much larger clone. The chain combines TRBV3-1 with TRBJ1-1; no definite D call. V was pared by 0 bases and J by 0 bases, with 2 bases between. The CDR3 has 13 amino acids. The V gene's germline CDR1 is LGHDT and CDR2 YNNKEL (reference sequence). CDR3 in DNA: TGTGCCAGCAGCCAAGAAGTGAACACTGAAGCTTTCTTT. The encoded protein is CASSQEVNTEAFF. Supplemented by reference TRBV3-1 and TRBJ1-1, the full variable domain reads DTAVSQTPKYLVTQMGNDKSIKCEQNLGHDTMYWYKQDSKKFLKIMFSYNNKELIINETVPNRFSPKSPDKAHLNLHINSLELGDSAVYFCASSQEVNTEAFFGQGTRLTVV.

The V call is TRBV20-1, the J call TRBJ2-1, with TRBD2 matching 10 bases. The germline gives CDR1 DFQATT, CDR2 SNEGSKA (reference sequence). The CDR3 has 16 amino acids. The J segment lost 8 bases and the V segment lost 0 bases, leaving 10 bases of the junction unmatched. CDR3 nucleotide sequence: TGCAGTGCTAGAGATATAAGCGGGAGGGTTGTTGATGAGCAGTTCTTC. Translation: CSARDISGRVVDEQFF.

This clonotype was picked up many times. The genes are TRBV4-1 and TRBJ2-1; a possible D gene is TRBD2 (6 bases). Looked up from germline, CDR1 is MGHRA and CDR2 is YSYEKL. The CDR3 is 11 amino acids. V lost 6 bases to trimming and J lost 12 bases, with 12 bases between them. The CDR3 DNA is TGCGCCAGCAGTCTAACGGGGGTGCAGTTCTTC. Protein sequence: CASSLTGVQFF.

This clonotype was counted at least ten times. The CDR3 loop reads CASRTQGVGNTEAFF. The CDR3 nucleotides read TGTGCCAGCAGGACACAGGGGGTAGGGAACACTGAAGCTTTCTTT. The chain employs TRBV2 and TRBJ1-1; 8 nucleotides agree with TRBD1. The CDR3 is made up of 15 amino acids. Trimming at V came to 6 bases and at J to 1 base, leaving 7 bases not matched to a gene. CDR1 is SNHLY and CDR2 is FYNNEI in the germline V gene.

The V gene is TRBV7-2, the J gene TRBJ2-7; TRBD2 matches at 15 bases. The germline V gene has CDR1 SGHTA and CDR2 FQGNSA. The junction had 7 bases not matched to a gene; V was cut back by 1 base and J by 3 bases. The CDR3 covers 18 residues. The CDR3 coding sequence is TGTGCCAGCAGCTTAGGGACTAGCGGGAGGGCCGTCTGCTACGAGCAGTACTTC. This codes for CASSLGTSGRAVCYEQYF.

The sample holds many counts of this clonotype. The chain uses TRBV12-3 or TRBV12-4 and TRBJ2-3; tentatively, D is TRBD1 (6 bases). The V end was cut by 3 bases, the J end by 3 bases, with 16 bases between. The CDR3 has 16 residues. The CDR3 nucleotides are TGTGCCAGCAGTTTGGTACAGGGAATGAGGACAGATACGCAGTATTTT. Its protein is CASSLVQGMRTDTQYF.

This clonotype was found many times. This chain joins TRBV7-2 and TRBJ2-2, with D possibly called TRBD1 or TRBD2 (6 bases each). Germline lookup yields CDR1 SGHTA and CDR2 FQGNSA. The CDR3 is 13 amino acids. The DNA of the CDR3 is TGTGCTATCGATCCTCGTGGGGGGCGGGAGCTGTTTTTT. Amino acid sequence: CAIDPRGGRELFF.

This clonotype was detected ten times or more. CDR3: CASSKSGGDDTIYF. The CDR3 DNA sequence: TGTGCCAGCAGTAAGTCCGGCGGGGACGACACCATATATTTT. The gene calls are TRBV12-3 or TRBV12-4 and TRBJ1-3; D perhaps matches TRBD1 (5 bases). The CDR3 covers 14 residues. The V gene lost 5 bases and the J gene lost 8 bases, with 16 bases spanning the gap.

This clonotype was detected only once. J is TRBJ1-1 and V is TRBV30; D remains unclear. This CDR3 spans 14 amino acids. Germline assignment: CDR1 GTSNPN and CDR2 SVGIG (reference sequence). V was shortened by 0 bases and J by 4 bases, with 12 bases between the two germline ends. The CDR3 here is CAWSVVGMSTEAFF. CDR3 nucleotides: TGTGCCTGGAGTGTAGTGGGGATGAGCACTGAAGCTTTCTTT.

This clonotype has only a few counts. The V and J genes are TRBV4-1 and TRBJ2-2; no clear D. The CDR3 spans 13 residues. Germline V gene data show CDR1 as MGHRA and CDR2 as YSYEKL. Trimming removed 1 base at V and 7 bases at J, with 7 bases between. The CDR3 here is CASSQVVGGELFF. CDR3 DNA sequence: TGCGCCAGCAGCCAAGTGGTTGGCGGGGAGCTGTTTTTT.

This clonotype was found many times. V usage is TRBV10-2 and J usage is TRBJ1-1, with D hard to call. The CDR3 loop spans 15 amino acids. Looked up from germline, CDR1 is WSHSY and CDR2 is SAAADI. With 2 bases removed from V and 4 bases from J, the gap between germline ends came to 14 bases. CDR3 coding DNA: TGCGCCAGCAGTGAGATCTGGGCCACTAGCACTGAAGCTTTCTTT. As protein: CASSEIWATSTEAFF.

Ten or more counts support this clonotype. DNA for the CDR3: TGTGCCAGCAGCCTCACGACAGGGAACACTGAAGCTTTCTTT. Its translation: CASSLTTGNTEAFF. V gene TRBV7-9 combines with J gene TRBJ1-1; D possibly corresponds to TRBD1 (6 bases). V lost 5 bases to trimming and J lost 1 base, with 11 bases between them. Germline CDR1 is SEHNR and CDR2 is FQNEAQ (reference sequence). This CDR3 comprises 14 residues.

This clonotype was counted ten times or more. V is TRBV11-1 and J is TRBJ1-1; tentatively, D is TRBD1 (6 bases). V was shortened by 1 base and J by 1 base, with 13 bases between the two germline ends. This CDR3 is 16 amino acids long. CDR1 and CDR2 from the germline V gene are SGHAT and FQDESV (reference sequence). For the CDR3, the DNA is TGTGCCAGCAGCTTAGAGATGGCAGGGGCGAACACTGAAGCTTTCTTT. Translation: CASSLEMAGANTEAFF. Combining the CDR3 with reference TRBV11-1 and TRBJ1-1 gives the whole variable domain EAEVAQSPRYKITEKSQAVAFWCDPISGHATLYWYRQILGQGPELLVQFQDESVVDDSQLPKDRFSAERLKGVDSTLKIQPAELGDSAMYLCASSLEMAGANTEAFFGQGTRLTVV.

This clonotype was recorded many times. This rearrangement joins TRBV6-1 to TRBJ2-1, with D possibly matching TRBD2 (6 bases). The CDR3 has 15 residues. V lost 10 bases and J 7 bases, leaving 23 bases between the germline ends. Germline V gives CDR1 MNHNS, CDR2 SASEGT. The CDR3 sequence: CANGTPHLYRNEQFF. The CDR3 region has the DNA TGTGCCAACGGGACTCCCCATTTGTATAGGAATGAGCAGTTCTTC.

The chain couples TRBV11-2 to TRBJ2-6; a possible D gene is TRBD1 (6 bases). V was pared by 1 base and J by 0 bases, with 13 bases between. Germline CDR1 and CDR2: SGHAT and FQNNGV. The CDR3 length is 18 residues. CDR3 nucleotides: TGTGCCAGCAGCTTAGGGGTAGCAGGGGACTCTGGGGCCAACGTCCTGACTTTC. The encoded protein is CASSLGVAGDSGANVLTF.

This clonotype appeared many times. In DNA form, the CDR3 reads TGCAGTGCTAAAAAAATTCACTGGGAGCGTCGGGGGGAAAAACTGTTTTTT. Protein: CSAKKIHWERRGEKLFF. V usage is TRBV20-1 and J usage is TRBJ1-4, with TRBD1 as a possible D gene (5 bases). This CDR3 contains 17 residues. From germline, CDR1 is DFQATT and CDR2 SNEGSKA (reference sequence). Trimming left V 4 bases short and J 8 bases short, with 26 bases between.

The chain carries TRBV25-1 and TRBJ2-2; weak D call: TRBD2 (7 bases). The V end was cut by 4 bases, the J end by 0 bases, with 15 bases between. The length of the CDR3 is 17 residues. Germline V lookup: CDR1 MGHDK, CDR2 SYGVNS. The CDR3 DNA follows: TGTGCCAGCAGTGTCGGGGGGCTTAACGCGAACACCGGGGAGCTGTTTTTT. Its translation is CASSVGGLNANTGELFF.

This clonotype was found a few times. A read error may be the cause here, since a much bigger clone is one base away. The CDR3 ends on some other residue instead of the conserved phenylalanine or tryptophan, so this is likely a read error. The chain uses TRBV13 and TRBJ2-5; no clear D. Germline values: CDR1 PRHDT, CDR2 FYEKMQ (reference sequence). The CDR3 contains 13 residues. Trimming cost V 3 bases and J 1 base, with 6 bases left between them. The CDR3 spells CASSLDRQETQYS. CDR3 nucleotide sequence: TGTGCCAGCAGCTTGGACCGCCAAGAGACCCAGTACTCC.